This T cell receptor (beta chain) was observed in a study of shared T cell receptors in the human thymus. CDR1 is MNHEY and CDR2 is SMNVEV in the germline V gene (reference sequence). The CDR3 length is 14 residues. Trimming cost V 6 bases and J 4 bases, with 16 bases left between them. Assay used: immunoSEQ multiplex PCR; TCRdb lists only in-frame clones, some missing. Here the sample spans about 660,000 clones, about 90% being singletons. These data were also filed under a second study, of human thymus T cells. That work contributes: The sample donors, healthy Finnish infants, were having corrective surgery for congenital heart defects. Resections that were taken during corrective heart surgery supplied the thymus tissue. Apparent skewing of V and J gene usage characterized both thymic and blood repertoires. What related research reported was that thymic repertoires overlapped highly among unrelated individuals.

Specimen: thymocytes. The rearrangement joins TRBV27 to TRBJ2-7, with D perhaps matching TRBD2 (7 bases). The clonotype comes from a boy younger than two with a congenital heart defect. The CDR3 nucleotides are TGTGCCAGCAGCTGGGGGGGACACCAGTACGAGCAGTACTTC. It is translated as CASSWGGHQYEQYF.